This T cell receptor beta chain was sequenced for a study of cytomegalovirus exposure and HLA in healthy donors. General observations from the study: The investigators catalogued 150 to 200 TCR beta chains as cytomegalovirus-associated. A few CMV-associated chains proved CMV antigen-specific in vitro.

TCRdb's table, derived via immunoSEQ multiplex PCR, lists solely in-frame clones and lacks some. The sample shows about 190,000 clones, 84% of them seen only once. A remark on this clone: Antigen unknown.

The specimen was PBMCs. The receptor comes from a man younger than 35 in good health and CMV-seropositive.

CDR3 sequence: CATGGGPDEQYF. The CDR3, as DNA: TGTGCCACTGGGGGAGGGCCCGACGAGCAGTACTTC. The gene calls are TRBV6-6 and TRBJ2-7; TRBD2 matches at 7 bases. Looked up from germline, CDR1 is MNHNY and CDR2 is SVGAGI (reference sequence). This CDR3 region has 12 residues. Germline trimming cut 10 bases from V and 5 bases from J; bases unmatched to any gene: 8.